This T cell receptor (beta chain) appears in the sequencing data of a study of vaccination and CD4 T cells after COVID-19. For the study at large: Either the Pfizer-BioNTech BNT162b2 or Moderna mRNA-1273 vaccine was given as two doses. The stimulating agents, overlapping spike peptides, came from SARS-CoV-2, HCoV-NL63, HCoV-OC43 and HCoV-229E.

Sequenced with the Oncomine TCR Beta short-read assay was DNA taken from cultured CD4+ T cells. MiXCR, applied by TCRdb to the PCR reads, yields one record per CDR3 protein. Counted here are about 9,500 distinct CDR3 sequences, 48% occurring once; the ten biggest clones make up roughly 25%. The germline gives CDR1 LNHDA, CDR2 SQIVND (reference sequence). The junction had 3 bases not matched to a gene; V was cut back by 8 bases and J by 2 bases. The CDR3 sequence is 15 residues long. In regard to this clonotype: Its target is unknown.

Whole-study findings and limits: Convalescent patients showed a median around 90% of reactive clones that were seen only post-vaccination.

Treatment defined: approximately nine-day PBMC culture with coronavirus spike peptide pools or control peptides (ViraFEST assay). The unexposed donor provided CD4+ T cells, which were taken before the COVID-19 pandemic (2011-2018). Probing of unexposed-donor CD4+ T cells with SARS-CoV-2 S/N and four cold-coronavirus spikes was done, cells permitting. The TCR comes from a human donor in good health. The source material was CD4+ T cells from blood, cultured in vitro. This sequence joins TRBV19 and TRBJ2-1; TRBD2 aligns across 13 bases. The CDR3 DNA reads TGTGCCAGTGTGGGACTAGCGGGAACCTACAATGAGCAGTTCTTC. Translation gives CASVGLAGTYNEQFF.